Sequencing of this TCR beta chain was carried out in a study of blood T cell repertoires in COVID-19. Whole-study context: Both acute and convalescent COVID-19 samples were obtained from the United States, Italy and Spain.

V lost 4 bases to trimming and J lost 2 bases, with 21 bases between them. In germline, CDR1 is LGHNA, CDR2 YNFKEQ. This CDR3 comprises 17 residues. As handled by the study authors: Estimates of nucleated cell counts were drawn from the amplification of reference gene primers. Libraries were prepared by immunoSEQ multiplex PCR; TCRdb keeps only in-frame clonotypes and omits some of them. That table supplies the V and J calls and clone size; D and trimming were determined from the DNA. This repertoire shows some 73,000 clones, around 67% found once; its top ten account for less than 25%. This chain joins TRBV4-2 and TRBJ2-7, with D perhaps TRBD1 (6 bases). The clonotype originates from a man between 60 and 75 years old with acute or convalescent COVID-19. The sequencing input was peripheral blood. The CDR3 protein is CASSPADSSKAAYEQYV. The CDR3 coding sequence is TGTGCCAGCAGCCCAGCGGACAGTTCGAAAGCAGCCTACGAGCAGTACGTC.